Below are 29 T cell receptor beta chains sequenced from a single sample in a study of T cell responses to AZD1222 COVID-19 vaccine. The table came from immunoSEQ multiplex PCR; TCRdb's copy has only in-frame clones and leaves some out. The data show more than 100,000 clones, 80% to 95% seen once. Sequences were derived from peripheral blood, sampled 28 days after the second AZD1222 dose. Source of these receptors: an adult who received the AZD1222 COVID-19 vaccine.

This rearrangement joins TRBV11-1 to TRBJ1-1; 10 positions agree with TRBD1. The CDR3 contains 16 residues. Germline V gene sequence: CDR1 SGHAT, CDR2 FQDESV (reference sequence). The J segment lost 0 bases and the V segment lost 4 bases, leaving 5 bases of the junction unmatched. CDR3 protein: CASSSGQGTVNTEAFF. The CDR3, as DNA: TGTGCCAGCAGCTCGGGACAGGGGACGGTGAACACTGAAGCTTTCTTT.

V usage is TRBV5-5 and J usage is TRBJ2-7, with D perhaps matching TRBD1 (6 bases). The CDR3 length is 15 residues. Trimming stripped 0 bases from V and 5 bases from J, with 15 bases between. Per germline, CDR1 SGHKS and CDR2 YYEKEE (reference sequence). The CDR3 DNA reads TGTGCCAGCAGCTTGGTTAAGTCCAGGGGTAACGAGCAGTACGTC. Translating it yields CASSLVKSRGNEQYV.

The J gene is TRBJ2-2, the V gene TRBV7-3; D call uncertain. The V and J ends lost 2 bases and 2 bases respectively, with 9 bases between them. Germline V lookup: CDR1 SGHTA, CDR2 FQGTGA. The CDR3 is 15 amino acids. CDR3 bases: TGTGCCAGCAGCTTATTGGGCAGTAACACCGGGGAGCTGTTTTTT. As protein: CASSLLGSNTGELFF.

Details on this clone: This same CDR3 is encoded by further DNA sequences in the sample. The chain employs TRBV30 and TRBJ1-2; D not certain. The CDR3 spans 11 residues. The V and J ends lost 0 bases and 7 bases respectively, with 6 bases between them. Germline CDR1 reads GTSNPN; CDR2 reads SVGIG (reference sequence). CDR3 nucleotide sequence: TGTGCCTGGAGTGTAGGAGGTGGCTACACCTTC. Residues: CAWSVGGGYTF. The variable domain in full, completed from reference TRBV30 and TRBJ1-2, reads SQTIHQWPATLVQPVGSPLSLECTVEGTSNPNLYWYRQAAGRGLQLLFYSVGIGQISSEVPQNLSASRPQDRQFILSSKKLLLSDSGFYLCAWSVGGGYTFGSGTRLTVV.

The V gene is TRBV19, the J gene TRBJ2-6; 8 bases fit TRBD1. Germline V gives CDR1 LNHDA, CDR2 SQIVND (reference sequence). CDR3 length: 17 amino acids. The J segment lost 0 bases and the V segment lost 7 bases, leaving 8 bases of the junction unmatched. CDR3 in amino acids: CASTRDRWLSGANVLTF. The CDR3 nucleotides read TGTGCCAGTACCCGGGACAGGTGGCTCTCTGGGGCCAACGTCCTGACTTTC.

This clone was counted once. This CDR3 reads CASSQETGGWDYGYTF. The DNA of the CDR3 is TGTGCCAGCAGCCAAGAAACAGGGGGCTGGGACTATGGCTACACCTTC. The J gene is TRBJ1-2, the V gene TRBV3-1 (or the pseudogene TRBV3-2), with 9 bases that match TRBD1. CDR1 LGHDT and CDR2 YNNKEL come from the germline V gene (reference sequence). The V and J ends lost 0 bases and 3 bases, in that order; junction bases with no gene match: 5. There are 16 residues in the CDR3.

This chain joins TRBV6-2 or TRBV6-3 and TRBJ2-7, with D perhaps assigned TRBD1 or TRBD2 (5 bases each). The CDR3 runs 13 residues. The germline V and J ends were trimmed by 6 bases and 6 bases, with 15 bases remaining between them. Germline assignment: CDR1 MNHEY and CDR2 SVGEGT. The CDR3 coding sequence is TGTGCCAGCAGCGACATGGGACGGGGCGAGCAGTACGTC. This encodes CASSDMGRGEQYV.

The V call is TRBV30, the J call TRBJ2-5; 10 bases align to TRBD1. The V and J ends lost 1 base and 5 bases, in that order; junction bases with no gene match: 10. Looked up from germline, CDR1 is GTSNPN and CDR2 is SVGIG (reference sequence). The CDR3 totals 16 residues. CDR3 bases: TGTGCCTGGAGTGATTGGGGGGGACAGGGGAAGGAGACCCAGTACTTC. This encodes CAWSDWGGQGKETQYF.

The rearrangement links TRBV5-4 to TRBJ2-2; D uncertain. Germline lookup yields CDR1 SGHNT and CDR2 YYREEE (reference sequence). Trimming left V 0 bases short and J 4 bases short, with 7 bases between. The CDR3 is 14 amino acids. This CDR3 reads CASSLASGTGELFF. The CDR3 DNA follows: TGTGCCAGCAGCTTGGCCTCTGGCACCGGGGAGCTGTTTTTT.

The rearrangement links TRBV5-1 to TRBJ2-3; 9 nucleotides align to TRBD2. Per germline, CDR1 SGHRS and CDR2 YFSETQ. The CDR3 extends over 18 amino acids. The junction had 13 bases not matched to a gene; V was cut back by 4 bases and J by 1 base. In DNA, the CDR3 is TGCGCCAGCAGCACTGGGACTAGCAGCCCCTCGGGCACAGATACGCAGTATTTT. Translation gives CASSTGTSSPSGTDTQYF.

This clone was seen more than once but under ten times. This sequence joins TRBV15 and TRBJ2-6; D is perhaps TRBD1 (6 bases). Germline V lookup: CDR1 LNHNV, CDR2 YYDKDF (reference sequence). V shed 3 bases and J shed 0 bases, with 9 bases lying between them. The CDR3 length is 16 residues. The CDR3 sequence: CATSSEQGSGANVLTF. CDR3 in DNA: TGTGCCACCAGCAGCGAACAGGGCTCTGGGGCCAACGTCCTGACTTTC.

The genes are TRBV6-5 and TRBJ1-1, with D tentatively TRBD1 (5 bases). The V and J ends lost 4 bases and 6 bases respectively, with 15 bases between them. Per the germline V gene, CDR1 is MNHEY and CDR2 is SVGAGI. The CDR3 has 14 residues. CDR3 nucleotide sequence: TGTGCCAGCAGTTCCTACCCAGGGCCGCCTGAAGCTTTCTTT. Translating gives CASSSYPGPPEAFF.

The chain combines TRBV19 with TRBJ2-3, with 14 nucleotides matching TRBD2. The trim removed 7 bases at V and 6 bases at J, leaving 6 bases unmatched. There are 15 residues in the CDR3. The germline V gene has CDR1 LNHDA and CDR2 SQIVND (reference sequence). The CDR3 DNA reads TGTGCCAGTACCCGGACTAGCGGGGGGCAGGATACGCAGTATTTT. Its protein product is CASTRTSGGQDTQYF.

The gene calls are TRBV6-5 and TRBJ2-7; D ambiguous. CDR3 length: 12 residues. Trimming cost V 5 bases and J 4 bases, with 9 bases left between them. In germline, CDR1 is MNHEY, CDR2 SVGAGI. The CDR3 protein is CASSNGDYEQYF. CDR3 coding DNA: TGTGCCAGCAGTAATGGGGATTACGAGCAGTACTTC.

The rearrangement joins TRBV19 to TRBJ1-2, with D hard to call. CDR3 length: 13 residues. Between the trimmed V and J ends, which lost 5 bases and 8 bases, there was a span of 15 bases. Looked up from germline, CDR1 is LNHDA and CDR2 is SQIVND (reference sequence). The CDR3 nucleotides read TGTGCCAGTAGTCGCACTACCGTTGGCGGCTACACCTTC. Amino acids: CASSRTTVGGYTF. The whole variable domain, filled in from reference TRBV19 and TRBJ1-2, reads DGGITQSPKYLFRKEGQNVTLSCEQNLNHDAMYWYRQDPGQGLRLIYYSQIVNDFQKGDIAEGYSVSREKKESFPLTVTSAQKNPTAFYLCASSRTTVGGYTFGSGTRLTVV.

The chain employs TRBV19 and TRBJ2-3; TRBD2 matches 10 bases. V was clipped by 1 base and J by 9 bases; unmatched bases: 10. The CDR3 sequence is 16 residues long. The germline V gene encodes CDR1 LNHDA and CDR2 SQIVND (reference sequence). The CDR3 region has the DNA TGTGCCAGTAGTATAGGGGGCCTGGCTAGCGGGAGAACGCAGTATTTT. Encoded protein: CASSIGGLASGRTQYF.

This chain uses TRBV4-1 with TRBJ2-2; 7 positions agree with TRBD2. Germline lookup yields CDR1 MGHRA and CDR2 YSYEKL. With V trimmed by 2 bases and J by 0 bases, 9 bases remained unmatched. This CDR3 has 18 amino acids. In DNA form, the CDR3 reads TGCGCCAGCAGCCAACCCCTGGGGGGAGGGACGAACACCGGGGAGCTGTTTTTT. It specifies CASSQPLGGGTNTGELFF.

This chain uses TRBV6-2 or TRBV6-3 with TRBJ1-5, with a possible D match to TRBD1 (5 bases). Germline lookup yields CDR1 MNHEY and CDR2 SVGEGT. V was trimmed by 2 bases and J by 9 bases, leaving 8 bases between them. The CDR3 runs to 12 residues. CDR3 nucleotides: TGTGCCAGCAGTTACAGGGGAAGGCCCCAGCATTTT. Amino acid sequence: CASSYRGRPQHF.

The count of this clone is one. This chain links TRBV5-1 with TRBJ2-3, with TRBD2 matching over 12 bases. V shed 4 bases and J 0 bases; nucleotides not matched to a gene: 6. The CDR3 runs to 17 residues. Germline CDR1 is SGHRS and CDR2 is YFSETQ. The CDR3: CASSPATSGGSTDTQYF. The CDR3 DNA sequence: TGCGCCAGCAGCCCAGCGACTAGCGGGGGTAGCACAGATACGCAGTATTTT.

The table lists this clone with a count of one. The genes are TRBV7-2 and TRBJ2-2; the match to TRBD2 covers 10 bases. This CDR3 has 16 amino acids. Germline lookup yields CDR1 SGHTA and CDR2 FQGNSA. V shed 5 bases, J shed 6 bases, and the junction held 9 bases outside the gene matches. The CDR3 nucleotides read TGTGCCAGCAGCCCCCCTAGCGGGAGTATTTCCGGGGAGCTGTTTTTT. It translates to CASSPPSGSISGELFF.

The rearrangement joins TRBV5-1 to TRBJ2-3; 7 bases line up with TRBD1. After removal of 0 bases from V and 3 bases from J, the junction contained 7 bases not matched to a gene. There are 16 residues in the CDR3. CDR1 SGHRS and CDR2 YFSETQ come from the germline V gene. The CDR3 loop reads CASSLAGTVVTDTQYF. As DNA, the CDR3 is TGCGCCAGCAGCTTGGCTGGGACAGTCGTTACAGATACGCAGTATTTT.

This rearrangement joins TRBV2 to TRBJ2-2; D not resolved. In germline, CDR1 is SNHLY, CDR2 FYNNEI. CDR3 length: 11 amino acids. V was pared by 7 bases and J by 6 bases, with 6 bases between. In DNA, the CDR3 is TGTGCCAGCACCTGGTCCGGGGAGCTGTTTTTT. This codes for CASTWSGELFF.

The chain links TRBV19 to TRBJ1-3; D remains unclear. The CDR3 covers 12 residues. CDR1 LNHDA and CDR2 SQIVND come from the germline V gene (reference sequence). Trimming left V 5 bases short and J 2 bases short, with 4 bases between. The chain's CDR3 is CASSVAGNTIYF. CDR3 coding DNA: TGTGCCAGTAGTGTCGCTGGAAACACCATATATTTT.

This sequence joins TRBV19 and TRBJ1-3, with a weak D call TRBD1 (6 bases). Trimming stripped 1 base from V and 3 bases from J, with 10 bases between. The CDR3 is 15 amino acids. Germline CDR1 reads LNHDA; CDR2 reads SQIVND (reference sequence). CDR3 sequence reads: CASSIGQGLGNTIYF. DNA of the CDR3: TGTGCCAGTAGTATAGGTCAGGGGCTTGGAAACACCATATATTTT.

The CDR3 protein is CATGRDSSYEQYV. The CDR3 DNA reads as TGTGCCACCGGCCGGGACAGCTCCTACGAGCAGTACGTC. The chain carries TRBV24-1 and TRBJ2-7, with 7 bases aligning to TRBD1. Unmatched junction bases numbered 4, after V lost 9 bases and J lost 0 bases. The CDR3 is made up of 13 amino acids. From germline, CDR1 is KGHDR and CDR2 SFDVKD.

This chain joins TRBV6-1 and TRBJ1-1; D gene ambiguous. Between the trimmed V and J ends, which lost 1 base and 4 bases, there was a span of 10 bases. Germline CDR1 is MNHNS and CDR2 is SASEGT. The CDR3 is made up of 14 amino acids. CDR3 loop: CASSEGPQGTEAFF. In DNA, the CDR3 is TGTGCCAGCAGTGAAGGGCCCCAAGGCACTGAAGCTTTCTTT.

This clone showed up just once. CDR3 coding DNA: TGTGCCAGCAGCCACCTTCAAGGGACCGAAACTGGTGGCTACACCTTC. Protein: CASSHLQGTETGGYTF. The genes are TRBV11-2 and TRBJ1-2, with TRBD1 as a possible D gene (5 bases). Germline V CDR1 and CDR2: SGHAT, FQNNGV. The CDR3 totals 16 residues. Trimming removed 5 bases from V and 7 bases from J, with 23 bases in between.

As for this clone: The same CDR3 is also encoded by other DNA sequences in this sample. The chain recombines TRBV7-2 with TRBJ2-7, with D perhaps TRBD1 (8 bases). Germline V gene data show CDR1 as SGHTA and CDR2 as FQGNSA. The length of the CDR3 is 14 residues. Trimming left V 4 bases short and J 7 bases short, with 17 bases between. CDR3: CASSWGRGRGEQYF. The CDR3 coding sequence is TGTGCCAGCAGCTGGGGCAGGGGGCGGGGGGAGCAGTACTTC. The whole variable domain, remainder taken from reference TRBV7-2 and TRBJ2-7, is GAGVSQSPSNKVTEKGKDVELRCDPISGHTALYWYRQSLGQGLEFLIYFQGNSAPDKSGLPSDRFSAERTGGSVSTLTIQRTQQEDSAVYLCASSWGRGRGEQYFGPGTRLTVT.

The chain couples TRBV2 to TRBJ2-7; TRBD1 or TRBD2 may be the D gene (5 bases each). CDR1 and CDR2 from the germline V gene are SNHLY and FYNNEI. Trimming cost V 1 base and J 4 bases, with 11 bases left between them. CDR3 size: 14 residues. CDR3 nucleotide sequence: TGTGCCAGCAGTGAAGGGGGGTTTCCATACGAGCAGTACGTC. Protein: CASSEGGFPYEQYV.